Given below is one T cell receptor beta chain in context. These data belong to a study of blood T cell repertoires in COVID-19. TCRdb keeps only in-frame clones here, not all; method: immunoSEQ multiplex PCR. Here the sample spans approximately 300,000 clones, about 86% being singletons. V shed 5 bases, J shed 4 bases, and the junction held 9 bases outside the gene matches. The CDR3 has 14 residues. Germline V gene lookup returns CDR1 SQVTM and CDR2 ANQGSEA. The sequence was collected from a woman aged 45-65 years with acute or convalescent COVID-19. Sequenced: peripheral blood. The chain has TRBV29-1 and TRBJ1-2; 8 bases agree with TRBD1. The DNA for the CDR3 is TGCAGCGTTTTCACCTTCAGGGGGCTCTATGGCTACACCTTC. Its protein product is CSVFTFRGLYGYTF.